This TCR beta chain stems from a study of T cell repertoires in ileal Crohn's disease. Study observations and caveats: All patients with clonality above 26.8% had endoscopic recurrence.

Worth noting for this clone: Its matching antigen is unknown.

Noted time point: neoterminal ileum biopsy at postoperative endoscopy, about 6 months after surgery. CDR1 is SGHAT, CDR2 FQNNGV, per germline. V was shortened by 5 bases and J by 7 bases, with 15 bases between the two germline ends. CDR3 length: 14 residues. Measured with immunoSEQ multiplex PCR; TCRdb has only the in-frame clones, and not every one. The sample lists around 570 clones; around 90% were seen once. The clonotype originates from an adult with Crohn's disease. The rearrangement uses TRBV11-2 and TRBJ2-1; D may be TRBD2 (6 bases). Sequenced input: ileal tissue. The CDR3 here is CASSPLPGANEQFF. Written as DNA, the CDR3 is TGTGCCAGCAGCCCCCTCCCGGGAGCGAATGAGCAGTTCTTC.